Listed below are T cell receptor beta chains from one sample, sequenced in a study of blood T cell repertoires in COVID-19. Clones were sequenced by immunoSEQ multiplex PCR, and TCRdb holds only the in-frame ones, with some missing. Seen here are around 30,000 clones, roughly 93% observed once, and the top ten hold approximately 0.9%. The sample comprised peripheral blood. The receptors come from a male donor with active COVID-19. The CDR3 runs from the conserved cysteine through the conserved F or W. The order of the fields is clone size, D gene, J gene, V gene, CDR3 DNA, CDR3 protein. D genes are given only for firm matches. Size tells how often a clone was seen (once, few, many) or the class of an expanded clone, and some rows leave it out.

>NA|NA|TRBJ1-5|TRBV6-1
TGTGCCAGCAGTGAAAACAGGGAATCCCCAGGGCCCCAGCATTTT
CASSENRESPGPQHF
>NA|TRBD2|TRBJ2-7|TRBV19
TGTGCCAGTAGAATCGCGGGGGGCTACGAGCAGTACTTC
CASRIAGGYEQYF
>few|TRBD1|TRBJ1-5|TRBV2
TGTGCCAGCAGGGAGGACAGGACCCTTAAGCATTTT
CASREDRTLKHF
>NA|NA|TRBJ1-2|TRBV29-1
TGCAGCGTTGTGACCGGGAAGGATGGCTACACCTTC
CSVVTGKDGYTF
>few|NA|TRBJ2-6|TRBV11-3
TGTGCCAGCAGCTCGCGGTCGACTGGGGCCAACGTCCTGACTTTC
CASSSRSTGANVLTF
>NA|NA|TRBJ1-4|TRBV27
TGTGCCAGCAGTCCCTTGACACGGCCTAATGAAAAACTGTTTTTT
CASSPLTRPNEKLFF
>NA|NA|TRBJ2-7|TRBV7-8
TGTGCCAGCAGCCCACTCATGGGAGCTTTTAGCGAGCAGTACTTC
CASSPLMGAFSEQYF
>NA|NA|TRBJ1-1|TRBV19
TGTGCCAGTAGTAACGACAGGAACACTGAAGCTTTCTTT
CASSNDRNTEAFF
>NA|NA|TRBJ2-5|TRBV7-2
TGTGCCAGCAGCCCACGGGGAGCGGGAGAGACCCAGTACTTC
CASSPRGAGETQYF
>NA|NA|TRBJ1-5|TRBV18
TGTGCCAGCTCACCAGGCCAGGATCAGCCCCAGCATTTT
CASSPGQDQPQHF
>NA|NA|TRBJ2-2|TRBV18
TGTGCCAGCTCACCTCGCGGAACCGGGGAGCTGTTTTTT
CASSPRGTGELFF
>NA|TRBD1|TRBJ1-2|TRBV4-1
TGCGCCAGCAGCCAAGAATTTAGGGACAGGGTATCTTTTAGCTATGGCTACACCTTC
CASSQEFRDRVSFSYGYTF
>NA|NA|TRBJ1-5|TRBV2
TGTGCCAGCAGACGGGACAATTACATGGAAGGCAATCAGCCCCAGCATTTT
CASRRDNYMEGNQPQHF
>NA|NA|TRBJ1-4|TRBV19
TGTGCCAGTAGGTCTACAGGCCTAGGGGCTACTAATGAAAAACTGTTTTTT
CASRSTGLGATNEKLFF
>NA|TRBD2|TRBJ2-7|TRBV4-1
TGCGCCAGCAGCCTATTTGGAACGGGGGGAAGGTACGAGCAGTACTTC
CASSLFGTGGRYEQYF
>NA|NA|TRBJ1-5|TRBV4-1
TGCGCCAGCAGCCAAGTAGGAGGGCCGCAGCCCCAGCATTTT
CASSQVGGPQPQHF
>NA|TRBD2|TRBJ2-2|TRBV7-8
TGTGCCAGCAGCTCTGGACTAGCGGGGGGGCAGGTCACCGGGGAGCTGTTTTTT
CASSSGLAGGQVTGELFF
>NA|TRBD1|TRBJ1-2|TRBV7-8
TGTGCCAGCAGCCCTCGGGACAGGGGTGGCTATGGCTACACCTTC
CASSPRDRGGYGYTF
>NA|TRBD2|TRBJ2-5|TRBV3-1/TRBV3-2
TGTGCCAGCAGCCGCGTACTGGCTAGCGGGGGTAGCATAAAGACCCAGTACTTC
CASSRVLASGGSIKTQYF
>NA|TRBD1|TRBJ2-7|TRBV5-1
TGCGCCAGCAGCTTAATGACAGGGTCGGACGAGCAGTACTTC
CASSLMTGSDEQYF
>few|NA|TRBJ1-2|TRBV10-3
TGTGCCATCAGTGAGGTAGCGAGGGATCCCCTTGGCTACACCTTC
CAISEVARDPLGYTF
>NA|NA|TRBJ2-2|TRBV9
TGTGCCAGCAGCGTATCGGCGAACACCGGGGAGCTGTTTTTT
CASSVSANTGELFF
>NA|NA|TRBJ2-7|TRBV10-3
TGTGCCATCAGTGATGAACAGGGTTACGAGCAGTACTTC
CAISDEQGYEQYF
>NA|NA|TRBJ2-7|TRBV3-1/TRBV3-2
TGTGCCAGCAGCCAAGGGCAGGGTGGCATCGAGCAGTACTTC
CASSQGQGGIEQYF
>once|TRBD1|TRBJ1-3|TRBV7-8
TGTGCCAGCAGCTTGACCGACAGGGGGCCGGGAAACACCATATATTTT
CASSLTDRGPGNTIYF
>NA|NA|TRBJ2-7|TRBV12-3/TRBV12-4
TGTGCCAGCAGTTTAGGCAGCGGCTACGAGCAGTACTTC
CASSLGSGYEQYF